The 21 T cell receptor beta chains below all came from one sample that was sequenced in a study of blood T cell repertoires in COVID-19. Clones were sequenced by immunoSEQ multiplex PCR, and TCRdb holds only the in-frame ones, with some missing. The table lists about 390,000 clones, about 89% of them singletons. Sequencing was performed on peripheral blood. Receptor source: a woman aged 55-70 years with COVID-19, enrolled during active disease.

This chain links TRBV27 with TRBJ2-6; D unclear. V lost 6 bases to trimming and J lost 1 base, with 4 bases between them. Germline V gene lookup returns CDR1 MNHEY and CDR2 SMNVEV (reference sequence). The CDR3 is 13 amino acids. The CDR3: CASSLSGANVLTF. In DNA form, the CDR3 reads TGTGCCAGCAGCCTGTCTGGGGCCAACGTCCTGACTTTC.

The chain employs TRBV5-1 and TRBJ2-2; D is perhaps TRBD1 (6 bases). Per germline, CDR1 SGHRS and CDR2 YFSETQ. V was cut by 3 bases and J by 7 bases, with 13 bases left in between. The CDR3 covers 14 residues. CDR3 sequence reads: CASSSTGRGGELFF. CDR3 nucleotides: TGCGCCAGCAGCTCTACAGGGAGAGGCGGGGAGCTGTTTTTT.

Comments on this clone: Other nucleotide sequences from this sample produce the same CDR3. The CDR3 protein is CASSRGVYEQYF. The CDR3 nucleotides read TGTGCCAGTTCCCGGGGAGTCTACGAGCAGTACTTC. The rearrangement uses TRBV19 and TRBJ2-7, with a tentative D call TRBD2 (5 bases). Germline-derived CDR1 and CDR2 are LNHDA and SQIVND (reference sequence). The CDR3 consists of 12 residues. The V gene lost 8 bases and the J gene lost 3 bases, with 11 bases spanning the gap.

The CDR3 is CASSRLTSDTGELFF. The CDR3 DNA follows: TGCGCCAGCAGCCGCCTCACTAGCGACACCGGGGAGCTGTTTTTT. The rearrangement joins TRBV4-1 to TRBJ2-2; 7 bases match TRBD2. With 4 bases clipped from V and 3 bases from J, the junction kept 5 bases outside the gene matches. The CDR3 sequence is 15 residues long. Germline CDR1 reads MGHRA; CDR2 reads YSYEKL.

V usage is TRBV7-9 and J usage is TRBJ1-2; 9 bases map to TRBD1. Unmatched junction bases numbered 9, after V lost 4 bases and J lost 3 bases. This CDR3 contains 16 residues. In germline, CDR1 is SEHNR, CDR2 FQNEAQ (reference sequence). Here the CDR3 DNA reads TGTGCCAGCAGCTCCCTCCCGGGACAGGGATACTATGGCTACACCTTC. This encodes CASSSLPGQGYYGYTF.

This chain joins TRBV30 and TRBJ2-7; 7 bases are a match to TRBD1. The CDR3 spans 16 residues. From germline, CDR1 is GTSNPN and CDR2 SVGIG (reference sequence). V dropped 3 bases and J dropped 2; count of bases not matched to a gene: 13. Here the CDR3 DNA reads TGTGCCTGGAGAGACCACGGGACAGCAATAACCTACGAGCAGTACTTC. Its protein product is CAWRDHGTAITYEQYF.

J is TRBJ1-2 and V is TRBV28, with 9 bases that match TRBD1. The CDR3 totals 14 residues. Germline trimming cut 5 bases from V and 8 bases from J; bases unmatched to any gene: 9. Per germline, CDR1 MDHEN and CDR2 SYDVKM. The CDR3, as DNA: TGTGCCAGCAGTCGTCCGGGACAGGGAGGCGGCTACACCTTC. This codes for CASSRPGQGGGYTF.

This clone was counted between two and nine times. The V and J genes are TRBV5-6 and TRBJ2-7, with a tentative D call TRBD2 (5 bases). The CDR3 has 13 amino acids. Germline V gene data show CDR1 as SGHDT and CDR2 as YYEEEE. V was shortened by 4 bases and J by 5 bases, with 13 bases between the two germline ends. The CDR3 DNA is TGTGCCAGCAGCCCCCGAGGGTCTGACGAGCAGTACTTC. Protein: CASSPRGSDEQYF.

The rearrangement uses TRBV7-3 and TRBJ1-6, with D possibly matching TRBD1 (6 bases). With 3 bases removed from V and 6 bases from J, the gap between germline ends came to 15 bases. The germline CDR1 and CDR2 sequences are SGHTA and FQGTGA. The CDR3 spans 16 residues. The CDR3 DNA is TGTGCCAGCAGCTTGAATGGGGGGGCAGGTAATTCACCCCTCCACTTT. Protein product: CASSLNGGAGNSPLHF.

The chain links TRBV7-2 to TRBJ1-5, with 8 bases aligning to TRBD1. Germline CDR1 reads SGHTA; CDR2 reads FQGNSA. The CDR3 consists of 15 residues. Losses at the gene ends were 2 bases for V and 3 bases for J; bases not matched to a gene: 3. CDR3 loop: CASSLNRGNNQPQHF. The CDR3 coding sequence is TGTGCCAGCAGCTTAAACAGGGGGAACAATCAGCCCCAGCATTTT.

The rearrangement uses TRBV5-5 and TRBJ1-4, with D perhaps TRBD1 (5 bases). Trimming shortened V by 4 bases and J by 3 bases, and 13 bases separated the two germline ends. The CDR3 consists of 15 residues. From germline, CDR1 is SGHKS and CDR2 YYEKEE (reference sequence). The CDR3 DNA reads as TGTGCCAGCAGCCGTACGGCGGGGGCTAATGAAAAACTGTTTTTT. This encodes CASSRTAGANEKLFF.

J is TRBJ1-5 and V is TRBV5-1, with no clear D. Trimming left V 4 bases short and J 2 bases short, with 16 bases between. Germline values: CDR1 SGHRS, CDR2 YFSETQ. The CDR3 extends over 16 amino acids. CDR3 bases: TGCGCCAGCAGCCCCTCCGGATATGGAGGCAATCAGCCCCAGCATTTT. Protein: CASSPSGYGGNQPQHF.

The rearrangement uses TRBV5-1 and TRBJ2-2; TRBD1 agrees at 8 bases. V lost 4 bases, J lost 5 bases, and 7 bases stayed unmatched. CDR1 and CDR2 (germline): SGHRS, YFSETQ. The CDR3 totals 15 residues. The CDR3 spells CASSRQGYNTGELFF. CDR3 DNA sequence: TGCGCCAGCAGCCGACAGGGGTATAATACCGGGGAGCTGTTTTTT.

In DNA form, the CDR3 reads TGTGCCAGCAGCACCAGTAGCGGGCCCACAGATACGCAGTATTTT. Translated, it gives CASSTSSGPTDTQYF. The J gene is TRBJ2-3, the V gene TRBV7-2; the match to TRBD2 covers 7 bases. This CDR3 is 15 amino acids long. V dropped 5 bases and J dropped 2; count of bases not matched to a gene: 7. In germline, CDR1 is SGHTA, CDR2 FQGNSA.

The genes are TRBV25-1 and TRBJ2-5; perhaps TRBD2 as D (5 bases). The germline V and J ends were trimmed by 1 base and 7 bases, with 10 bases remaining between them. The CDR3 has 13 amino acids. Germline V gene sequence: CDR1 MGHDK, CDR2 SYGVNS. This CDR3 is CASSESPGGTQYF. The CDR3 DNA is TGTGCCAGCAGTGAATCCCCCGGAGGGACCCAGTACTTC.

The gene calls are TRBV5-8 and TRBJ2-7; D is perhaps TRBD2 (6 bases). This CDR3 has 16 amino acids. Germline CDR1 SGHTS, CDR2 YDEGEE. The V end lost 2 bases, the J end lost 2 bases, and 17 bases lay between the germline ends. Here the CDR3 DNA reads TGTGCCAGCAGCTTACTCGCCGCGGGGTACCCCTACGAGCAGTACTTC. Its translation: CASSLLAAGYPYEQYF.

The chain employs TRBV2 and TRBJ1-1; a possible D gene is TRBD1 (5 bases). Germline CDR1 and CDR2: SNHLY and FYNNEI. The CDR3 totals 12 residues. V lost 6 bases, J lost 7 bases, and 12 bases lay in between. The CDR3 loop is CASRRGGIEAFF. As DNA, the CDR3 is TGTGCCAGCAGGAGGGGAGGGATTGAAGCTTTCTTT. Drawing the rest from reference TRBV2 and TRBJ1-1, the complete variable domain is EPEVTQTPSHQVTQMGQEVILRCVPISNHLYFYWYRQILGQKVEFLVSFYNNEISEKSEIFDDQFSVERPDGSNFTLKIRSTKLEDSAMYFCASRRGGIEAFFGQGTRLTVV.

The rearrangement uses TRBV9 and TRBJ1-1; TRBD1 is a possible D gene (6 bases). CDR3 length: 15 residues. Trimming removed 0 bases from V and 1 base from J, with 10 bases in between. The germline V gene has CDR1 SGDLS and CDR2 YYNGEE. Here the CDR3 DNA reads TGTGCCAGCAGCGTAGTAGGACAGACGAACACTGAAGCTTTCTTT. Translation: CASSVVGQTNTEAFF.

This clone was detected once. The chain recombines TRBV11-2 with TRBJ2-1; 7 bases agree with TRBD2. The CDR3 is made up of 14 amino acids. Germline CDR1 SGHAT, CDR2 FQNNGV. Unmatched junction bases numbered 8, after V lost 4 bases and J lost 8 bases. CDR3 sequence (DNA): TGTGCCAGCAGCTCCCGGCGGGGGAAGCATGAGCAGTTCTTC. Translation: CASSSRRGKHEQFF.

The DNA of the CDR3 is TGTGCCAGCAGTGACGGGACAGGGTTTTGGCAGACCCAGTACTTC. Encoded protein: CASSDGTGFWQTQYF. The gene calls are TRBV6-1 and TRBJ2-5; 9 nucleotides align to TRBD1. The V segment lost 3 bases and the J segment 6 bases; nucleotides outside the gene matches: 8. The CDR3 runs to 15 residues. The germline V gene has CDR1 MNHNS and CDR2 SASEGT.

This clone appeared a single time. The chain is built from TRBV5-4 and TRBJ1-2, with D unresolved. CDR1 and CDR2 from the germline V gene are SGHNT and YYREEE (reference sequence). CDR3 length: 13 amino acids. V was clipped by 4 bases and J by 1 base, with 8 bases between them. This CDR3 is CASSPEGNYGYTF. The CDR3 region has the DNA TGTGCCAGCAGCCCGGAGGGTAACTATGGCTACACCTTC. The entire variable domain, with the rest obtained from reference TRBV5-4 and TRBJ1-2, is as follows: ETGVTQSPTHLIKTRGQQVTLRCSSQSGHNTVSWYQQALGQGPQFIFQYYREEENGRGNFPPRFSGLQFPNYSSELNVNALELDDSALYLCASSPEGNYGYTFGSGTRLTVV.